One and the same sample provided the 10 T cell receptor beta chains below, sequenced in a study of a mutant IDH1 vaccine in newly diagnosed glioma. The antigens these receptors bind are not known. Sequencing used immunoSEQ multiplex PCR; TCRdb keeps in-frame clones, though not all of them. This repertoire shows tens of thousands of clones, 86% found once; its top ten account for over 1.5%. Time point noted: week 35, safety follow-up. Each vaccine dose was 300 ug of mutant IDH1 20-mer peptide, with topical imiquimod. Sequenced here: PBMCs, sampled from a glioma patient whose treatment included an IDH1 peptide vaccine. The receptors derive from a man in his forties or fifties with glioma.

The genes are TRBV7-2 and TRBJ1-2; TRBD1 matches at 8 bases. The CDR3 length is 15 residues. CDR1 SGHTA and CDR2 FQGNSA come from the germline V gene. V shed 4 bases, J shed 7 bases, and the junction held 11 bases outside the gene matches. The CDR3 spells CASSSIGQGQPGYTF. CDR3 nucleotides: TGTGCCAGCAGCTCGATAGGACAGGGCCAGCCTGGCTACACCTTC.

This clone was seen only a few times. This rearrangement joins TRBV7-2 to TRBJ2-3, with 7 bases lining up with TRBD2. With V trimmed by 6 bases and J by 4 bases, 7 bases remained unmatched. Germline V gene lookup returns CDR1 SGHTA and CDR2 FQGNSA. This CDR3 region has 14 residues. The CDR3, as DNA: TGTGCCAGCAGACGGGAGGCGAATGCAGATACGCAGTATTTT. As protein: CASRREANADTQYF.

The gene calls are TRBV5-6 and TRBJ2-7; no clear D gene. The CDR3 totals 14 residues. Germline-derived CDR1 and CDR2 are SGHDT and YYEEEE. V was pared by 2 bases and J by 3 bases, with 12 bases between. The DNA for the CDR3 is TGTGCCAGCAGCTTACAGCTACCCCACTACGAGCAGTACTTC. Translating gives CASSLQLPHYEQYF.

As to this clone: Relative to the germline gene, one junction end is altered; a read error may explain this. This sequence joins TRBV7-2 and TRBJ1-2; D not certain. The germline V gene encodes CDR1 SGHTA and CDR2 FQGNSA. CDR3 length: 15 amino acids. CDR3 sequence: CASSYTWASDGSTAF. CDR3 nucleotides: TGTGCCAGCAGCTACACATGGGCCTCCGACGGCTCGACGGCCTTC.

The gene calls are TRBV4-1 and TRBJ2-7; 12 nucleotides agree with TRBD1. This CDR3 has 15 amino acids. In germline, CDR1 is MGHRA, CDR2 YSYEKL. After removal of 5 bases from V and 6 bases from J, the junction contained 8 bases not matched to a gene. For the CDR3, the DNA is TGCGCCAGCAGCGTTTCCGGGACAGGGGGCCGCGAGCAGTACTTC. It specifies CASSVSGTGGREQYF.

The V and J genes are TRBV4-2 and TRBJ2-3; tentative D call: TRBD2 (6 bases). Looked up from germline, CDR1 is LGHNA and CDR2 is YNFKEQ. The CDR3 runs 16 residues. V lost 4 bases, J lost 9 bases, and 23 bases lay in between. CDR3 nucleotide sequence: TGTGCCAGCAGCCCTAACTTTGACGGGAGCGGAGAGACGCAGTATTTT. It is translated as CASSPNFDGSGETQYF.

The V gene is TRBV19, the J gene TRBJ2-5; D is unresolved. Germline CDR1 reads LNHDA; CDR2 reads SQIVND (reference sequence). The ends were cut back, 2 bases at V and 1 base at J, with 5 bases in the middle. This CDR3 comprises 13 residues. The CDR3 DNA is TGTGCCAGTAGTATAACCAGCCAAGAGACCCAGTACTTC. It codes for CASSITSQETQYF.

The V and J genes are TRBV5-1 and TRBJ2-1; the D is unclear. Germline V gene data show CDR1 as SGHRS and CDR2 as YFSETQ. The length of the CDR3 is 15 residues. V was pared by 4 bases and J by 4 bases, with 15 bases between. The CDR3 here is CASSDPLGVYNEQFF. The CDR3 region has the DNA TGCGCCAGCAGCGACCCCTTGGGTGTTTACAATGAGCAGTTCTTC. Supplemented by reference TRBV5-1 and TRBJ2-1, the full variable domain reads KAGVTQTPRYLIKTRGQQVTLSCSPISGHRSVSWYQQTPGQGLQFLFEYFSETQRNKGNFPGRFSGRQFSNSRSEMNVSTLELGDSALYLCASSDPLGVYNEQFFGPGTRLTVL.

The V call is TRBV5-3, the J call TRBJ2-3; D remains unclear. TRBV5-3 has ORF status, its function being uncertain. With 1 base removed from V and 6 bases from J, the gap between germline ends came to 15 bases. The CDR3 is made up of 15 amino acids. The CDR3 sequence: CARSLWVSCRDTQYF. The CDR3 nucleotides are TGTGCCAGAAGCTTGTGGGTATCTTGTCGGGATACGCAGTATTTT.

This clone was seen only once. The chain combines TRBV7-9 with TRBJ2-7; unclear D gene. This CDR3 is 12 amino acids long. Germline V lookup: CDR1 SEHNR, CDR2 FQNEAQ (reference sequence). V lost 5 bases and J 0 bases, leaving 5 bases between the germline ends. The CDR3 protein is CASSGTSYEQYF. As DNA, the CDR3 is TGTGCCAGCAGCGGAACCTCCTACGAGCAGTACTTC.